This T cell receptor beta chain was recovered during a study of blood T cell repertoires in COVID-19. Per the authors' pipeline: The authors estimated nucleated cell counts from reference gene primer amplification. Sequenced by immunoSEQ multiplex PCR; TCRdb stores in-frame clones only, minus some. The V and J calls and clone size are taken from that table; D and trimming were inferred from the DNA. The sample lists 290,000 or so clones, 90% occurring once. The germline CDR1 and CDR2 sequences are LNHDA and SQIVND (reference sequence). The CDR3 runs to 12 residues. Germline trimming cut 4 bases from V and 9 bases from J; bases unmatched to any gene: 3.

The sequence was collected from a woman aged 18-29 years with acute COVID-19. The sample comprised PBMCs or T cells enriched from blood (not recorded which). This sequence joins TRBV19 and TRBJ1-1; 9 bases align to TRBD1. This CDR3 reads CASSRQGEKAFF. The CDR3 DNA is TGTGCCAGTAGTAGACAGGGGGAGAAAGCTTTCTTT.